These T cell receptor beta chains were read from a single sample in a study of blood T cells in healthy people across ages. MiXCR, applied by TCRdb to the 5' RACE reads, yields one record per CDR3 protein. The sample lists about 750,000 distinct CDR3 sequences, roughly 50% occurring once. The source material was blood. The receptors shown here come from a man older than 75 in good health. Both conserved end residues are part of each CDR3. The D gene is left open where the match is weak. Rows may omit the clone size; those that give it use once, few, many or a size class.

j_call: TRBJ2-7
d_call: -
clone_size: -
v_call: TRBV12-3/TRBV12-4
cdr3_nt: TGTGCCAGCAGCTCGGCCGAGCGGGCTCGGGACGAGCAGTACTTC
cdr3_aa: CASSSAERARDEQYF

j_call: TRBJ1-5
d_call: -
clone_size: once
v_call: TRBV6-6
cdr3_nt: TGTGCGGGGTCGGACACCAATCAGCCCCAGCATTTT
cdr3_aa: CAGSDTNQPQHF

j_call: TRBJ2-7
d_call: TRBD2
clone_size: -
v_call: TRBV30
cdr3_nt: TGTGCCTGGAGACGACTAGCGGGAGAAGACGAGCAGTACTTC
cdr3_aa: CAWRRLAGEDEQYF

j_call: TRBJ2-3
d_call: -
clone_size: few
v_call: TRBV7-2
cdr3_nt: TGTGCCAGCAGCTCCGCCGGGACGAAAGGGGCAGATACGCAGTATTTT
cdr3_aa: CASSSAGTKGADTQYF

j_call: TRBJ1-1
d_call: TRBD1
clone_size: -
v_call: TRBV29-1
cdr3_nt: TGCAGCACCCAGACAGGGATGAACACTGAAGCTTTCTTT
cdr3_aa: CSTQTGMNTEAFF

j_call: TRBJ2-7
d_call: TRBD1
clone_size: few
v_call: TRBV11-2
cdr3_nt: TGTGCCAGCAGCCCCTACCGACAGGGAACCTCCTACGAGCAGTACTTC
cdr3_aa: CASSPYRQGTSYEQYF

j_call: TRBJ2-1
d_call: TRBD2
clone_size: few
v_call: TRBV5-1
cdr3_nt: TGCGCCAGCAGGAGGGAGGGGAATGAGCAGTTCTTC
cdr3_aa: CASRREGNEQFF

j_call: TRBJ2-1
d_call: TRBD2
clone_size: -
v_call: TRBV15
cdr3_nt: TGTGCCACCAGCAGAGGTAGCGGGAGGGCAAATGAGCAGTTCTTC
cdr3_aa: CATSRGSGRANEQFF

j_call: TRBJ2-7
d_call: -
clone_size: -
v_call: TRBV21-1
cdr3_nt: TGTGCCAGCACCGAACCACAACCTAACCCGGGTGAGATGGCCTACGAGCAGTACTTC
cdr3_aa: CASTEPQPNPGEMAYEQYF

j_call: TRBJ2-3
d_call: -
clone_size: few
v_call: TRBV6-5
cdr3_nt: TGTGCCAGCAGTCAAATACTAGGGCGTGGGACAGATACGCAGTATTTT
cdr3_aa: CASSQILGRGTDTQYF

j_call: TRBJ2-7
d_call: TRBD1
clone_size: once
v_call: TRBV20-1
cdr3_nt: TGCAGTGCTCCGGGACAGGTCTCCTCCTACGAGCAGTACTTC
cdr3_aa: CSAPGQVSSYEQYF

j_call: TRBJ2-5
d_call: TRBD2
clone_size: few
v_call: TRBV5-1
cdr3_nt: TGCGCCAGCGGTGAGGGAGCGGGAGGTCAGGAGACCCAGTACTTC
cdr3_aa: CASGEGAGGQETQYF

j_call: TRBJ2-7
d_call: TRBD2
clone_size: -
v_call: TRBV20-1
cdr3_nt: TGCAGTGCTAGGGAACGGGGGCTAGCGGGGGCCCACGAGCAGTACTTC
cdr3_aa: CSARERGLAGAHEQYF

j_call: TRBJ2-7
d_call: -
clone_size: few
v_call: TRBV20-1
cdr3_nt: TGCAGTGCTGGGCAAGCGGCCTACGAGCAGTACTTC
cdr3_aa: CSAGQAAYEQYF

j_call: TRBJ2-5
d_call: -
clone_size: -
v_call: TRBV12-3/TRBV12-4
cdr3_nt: TGTGCCAGCAACCCGGGGCCCGGGGAGACCCAGTACTTC
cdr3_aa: CASNPGPGETQYF

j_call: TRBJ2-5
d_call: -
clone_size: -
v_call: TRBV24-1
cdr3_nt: TGTGCCACCAGTGACCCCAGGGGATCAGAGACCCAGTACTTC
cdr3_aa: CATSDPRGSETQYF

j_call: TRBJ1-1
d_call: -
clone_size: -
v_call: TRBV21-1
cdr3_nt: TGTGCCAGCAGCTCACCCGGGACTCGAGACAAGAACACTGAAGCTTTCTTT
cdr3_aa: CASSSPGTRDKNTEAFF

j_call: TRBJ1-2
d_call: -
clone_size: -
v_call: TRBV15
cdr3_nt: TGTGCCACCAGCAGAGTTTGGAGGGGGGATGGCTACACCTTC
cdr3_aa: CATSRVWRGDGYTF

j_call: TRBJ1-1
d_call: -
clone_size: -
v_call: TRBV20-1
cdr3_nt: TGCAGTGCTAGCGAGGGACCTCTTTCCGAAGCTTTCTTT
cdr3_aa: CSASEGPLSEAFF

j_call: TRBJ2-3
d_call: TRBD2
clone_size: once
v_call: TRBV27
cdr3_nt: TGTGCCAGCGTCCCCAAGCGGGGGCTCACAGATACGCAGTATTTT
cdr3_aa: CASVPKRGLTDTQYF

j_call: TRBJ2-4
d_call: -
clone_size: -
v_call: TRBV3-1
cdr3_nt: TGTGCCAGCAGCCAACAGGTCATGGGGGAGCAGTACTTC
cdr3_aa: CASSQQVMGEQYF

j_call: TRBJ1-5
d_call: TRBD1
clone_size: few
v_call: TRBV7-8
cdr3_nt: TGTGCCAGCAGCTTAGCCGGGACAGGCAATCAGCCCCAGCATTTT
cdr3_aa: CASSLAGTGNQPQHF

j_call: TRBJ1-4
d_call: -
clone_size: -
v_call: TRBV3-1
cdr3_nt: TGTGCCAGCAGCCAAGGACCGAGTAATGAAAAACTGTTTTTT
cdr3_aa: CASSQGPSNEKLFF

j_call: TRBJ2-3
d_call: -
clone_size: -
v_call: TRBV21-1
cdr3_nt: TGTGCTACACAAGACACAGATACGCAGTATTTT
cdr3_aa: CATQDTDTQYF

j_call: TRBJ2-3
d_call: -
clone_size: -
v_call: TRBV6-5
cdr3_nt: TGTGCCAGCACCTCAAGCTGGGATACGCAGTATTTT
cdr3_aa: CASTSSWDTQYF

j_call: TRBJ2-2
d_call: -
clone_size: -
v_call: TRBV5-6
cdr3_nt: TGTGCCAGCAGCCCTCGTCCCGGGGAGCTGTTTTTT
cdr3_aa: CASSPRPGELFF

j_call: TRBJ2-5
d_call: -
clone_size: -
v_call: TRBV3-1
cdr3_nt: TGTGCCAGCAGCCAAGATGGGGGTAATGAGCAGTACTTC
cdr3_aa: CASSQDGGNEQYF

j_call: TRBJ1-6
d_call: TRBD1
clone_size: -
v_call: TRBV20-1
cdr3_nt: TGCAGTGCTACAGACAGGGTAGGATCACCCCTCCACTTT
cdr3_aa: CSATDRVGSPLHF

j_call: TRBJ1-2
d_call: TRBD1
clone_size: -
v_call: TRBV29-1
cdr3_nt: TGCAGCGTTGACCCGGAGGACAGGGGGAATGATGGCTACACCTTC
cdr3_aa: CSVDPEDRGNDGYTF

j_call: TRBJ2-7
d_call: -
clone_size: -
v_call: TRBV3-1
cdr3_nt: TGTGCCAGCAGCCAGCGGGTGGCCTACGAGCAGTACTTC
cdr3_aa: CASSQRVAYEQYF

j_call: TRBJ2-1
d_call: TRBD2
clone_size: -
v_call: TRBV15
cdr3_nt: TGTGCCACCAGCAGAGATATGGCTAGCGGGAGTAATGAGCAGTTCTTC
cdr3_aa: CATSRDMASGSNEQFF

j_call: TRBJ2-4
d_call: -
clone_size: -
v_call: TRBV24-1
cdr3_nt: TGTGCCACCTATGAAGCCAAAAACATTCAGTACTTC
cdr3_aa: CATYEAKNIQYF

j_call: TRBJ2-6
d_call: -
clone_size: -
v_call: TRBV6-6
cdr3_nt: TGTGCCAGCAGTTACTCCACAGGGTATGGGGCCAACGTCCTGACTTTC
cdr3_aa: CASSYSTGYGANVLTF

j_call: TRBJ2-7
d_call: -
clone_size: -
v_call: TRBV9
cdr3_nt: TGTGCCAGCAGCGTGAGCCCCTACAATGAGCAGTACTTC
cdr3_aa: CASSVSPYNEQYF

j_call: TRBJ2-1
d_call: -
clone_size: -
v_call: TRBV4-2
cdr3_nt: TGTGCCAGCAGTCACGCCGGGACGGCCAATGAGCAGTTCTTC
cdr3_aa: CASSHAGTANEQFF

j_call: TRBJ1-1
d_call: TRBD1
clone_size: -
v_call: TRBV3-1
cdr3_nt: TGTGCCAGCAGCCCAGGGACAGGGGGCTTTGTAGCTTTCTTT
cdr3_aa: CASSPGTGGFVAFF

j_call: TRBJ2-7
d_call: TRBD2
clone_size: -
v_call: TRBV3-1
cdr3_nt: TGTGCCAGCAGCCAAGAAAATCTAGCGGGCAGCTCCTACAATGAGCAGTACTTC
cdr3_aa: CASSQENLAGSSYNEQYF

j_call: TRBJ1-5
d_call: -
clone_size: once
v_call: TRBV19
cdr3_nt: TGTGCCACCGACCGGGGGGCAGGGCAGCCCCAGCATTTT
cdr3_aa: CATDRGAGQPQHF

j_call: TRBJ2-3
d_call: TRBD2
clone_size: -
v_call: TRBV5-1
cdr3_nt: TGCGCCAGCAGCTTGGACGGCGGGGCTAGCGGCTACGCGTATTTT
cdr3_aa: CASSLDGGASGYAYF

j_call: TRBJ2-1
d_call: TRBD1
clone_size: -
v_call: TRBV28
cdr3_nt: TGTGCCAGCAGTTCCGGGACAGGGGGCCAGGGTGAGCAGTTCTTC
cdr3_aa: CASSSGTGGQGEQFF

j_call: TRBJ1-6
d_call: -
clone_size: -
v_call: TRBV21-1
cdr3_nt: TGTGCCAGCAGGCCGGACGGCCGAACTAACTATAATTCACCCCTCCACTTT
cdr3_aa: CASRPDGRTNYNSPLHF

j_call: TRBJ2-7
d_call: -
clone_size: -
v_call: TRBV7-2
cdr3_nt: TGTGCCAGCAGCTTAAAGCGAGTGTCAGGGCCATACGAGCAGTACTTC
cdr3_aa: CASSLKRVSGPYEQYF

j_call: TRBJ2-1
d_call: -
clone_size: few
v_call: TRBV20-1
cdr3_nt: TGCAGTGCTCCGGGCCTCCCTAACAATGAGCAGTTCTTC
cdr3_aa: CSAPGLPNNEQFF

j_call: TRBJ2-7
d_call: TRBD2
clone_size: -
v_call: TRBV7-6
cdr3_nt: TGTGCCAGCAGCTCCCCACTAGCGGGAGTCTACGAGCAGTACTTC
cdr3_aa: CASSSPLAGVYEQYF

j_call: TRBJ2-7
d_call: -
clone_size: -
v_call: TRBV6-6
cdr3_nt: TGTGCCAGCAGTTACAAGACAGGCGCATCCTACGAGCAGTACTTC
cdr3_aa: CASSYKTGASYEQYF

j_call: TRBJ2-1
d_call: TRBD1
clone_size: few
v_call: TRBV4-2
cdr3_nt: TGTGCCAGCAGCCAACTGGACAGGCCGAGCTCCTACAATGAGCAGTTCTTC
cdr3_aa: CASSQLDRPSSYNEQFF

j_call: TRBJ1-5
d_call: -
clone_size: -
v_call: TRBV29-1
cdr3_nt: TGCAGCGTTGCCCAGGGTGGCAATCAGCCCCAGCATTTT
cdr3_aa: CSVAQGGNQPQHF

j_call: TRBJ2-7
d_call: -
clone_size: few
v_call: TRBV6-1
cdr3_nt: TGTGCCAGCAGTGTTTTACAGGGAACGGTTTCCGAGCAGTACTTC
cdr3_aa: CASSVLQGTVSEQYF

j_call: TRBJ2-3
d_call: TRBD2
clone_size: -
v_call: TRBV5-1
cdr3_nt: TGCGCCAGCAGCTTCCAAGGCGGGAGGGCGGCAGATACGCAGTATTTT
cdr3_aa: CASSFQGGRAADTQYF

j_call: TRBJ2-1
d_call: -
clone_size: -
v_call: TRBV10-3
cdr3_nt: TGTGCCATCAAGCCAGGGGGCGAAGCGGGAGGCTTCTACAATGAGCAGTTCTTC
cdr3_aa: CAIKPGGEAGGFYNEQFF

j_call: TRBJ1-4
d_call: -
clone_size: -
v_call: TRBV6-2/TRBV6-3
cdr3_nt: TGTGCCAGCAGTCGTTCCGATGAAAAACTGTTTTTT
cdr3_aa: CASSRSDEKLFF

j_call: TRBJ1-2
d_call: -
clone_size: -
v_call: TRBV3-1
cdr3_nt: TGTGCCAGCAGCCTTCTTGGAAAATCGGACTATGGCTACACCTTC
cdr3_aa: CASSLLGKSDYGYTF

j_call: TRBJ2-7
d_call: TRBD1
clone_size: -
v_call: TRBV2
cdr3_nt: TGTGCCAGCGTGGACAAGACAGGGGACGGGAGCTCCTACGAGCAGTACTTC
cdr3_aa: CASVDKTGDGSSYEQYF

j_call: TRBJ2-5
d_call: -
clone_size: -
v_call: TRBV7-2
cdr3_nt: TGTGCCAGCAGCTCCCTATCTTCTGAACCGACAAGTCCAGAGACCCAGTACTTC
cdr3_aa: CASSSLSSEPTSPETQYF

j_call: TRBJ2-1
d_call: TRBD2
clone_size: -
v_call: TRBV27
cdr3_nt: TGTGCCAGCAGCCAGATCCGGGCGGGGGGAACTAGCGGGCCCAATGAGCAGTTCTTC
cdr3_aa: CASSQIRAGGTSGPNEQFF

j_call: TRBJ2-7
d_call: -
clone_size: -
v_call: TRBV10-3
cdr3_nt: TGTGCCATCATTCTGACAGGAACTTACGAGCAGTACTTC
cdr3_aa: CAIILTGTYEQYF